This entry features one TCR beta chain sequence. Its target antigen remains unknown. Base-call qualities are not available, and no considerably larger clone is one nucleotide away. Library method: PCR. The sequencer was an Illumina HiSeq 2500. TCR libraries were prepared with molecular barcoding, using unique molecular identifiers to normalize TCRbeta repertoire quantification. TCRdb redid the processing of the public reads, applying fastp at Q25 and MiXCR, and retained in-frame beta chains. Each CDR3 protein gets just one entry, which takes the most common genes and DNA from the rows behind it. The sample yields around 410,000 distinct CDR3 sequences; about 11% were counted once. Roughly 5.5% of the sample lies in the top ten. These data originate in a study of T-cell reconstitution after alpha-beta-depleted transplantation in children (dated by TCRdb to the mid-2010s). Describing the broader study: Using TCR repertoire profiling, the study quantitatively followed how T-cell immune reconstitution unfolded in children after TCRalphabeta/CD19-depleted allogeneic hematopoietic cell transplantation.

This specimen consisted of PBMCs from the stem cell graft donor, obtained from the stem cell graft. The clonotype was recovered from a human donor who donated a stem cell graft to a child with acute myeloid leukemia.

The bases read TGTGCCAGCAGTTTTACAGGGGCCCAGCCCCAGCATTTT. Protein translation: CASSFTGAQPQHF. The sequence is built from TRBV27 and TRBJ1-5, with 7 bases matching TRBD1. Germline trimming amounts to 3 bases on V and 7 bases on J, with 3 as the count of junction bases outside the gene matches. CDR3 length: 13 amino acids, cysteine to phenylalanine. CDR3 DNA only is kept here, 39 bases in frame from base 1. From a lookup of the germline V gene (reference sequence), CDR1 and CDR2 are MNHEY and SMNVEV.